This entry describes one T cell receptor beta chain. The data are from a study of blood T cell repertoires in COVID-19. Study in general: T cells, B-cell-depleted T cells, or PBMCs supplied cDNA or gDNA.

Libraries were prepared by immunoSEQ multiplex PCR; TCRdb keeps only in-frame clonotypes and omits some of them. The repertoire holds more than 250,000 clones, with more than 80% as singletons. The sample was peripheral blood. The TCR sequence derives from a man younger than 35 who had recovered from COVID-19.

The CDR3 DNA is TGTGCCAGCAGCACCGGGACAGGCTATGGCTACACCTTC. Its translation is CASSTGTGYGYTF. V and J are TRBV5-4 and TRBJ1-2; 8 nucleotides match TRBD1. Germline CDR1 reads SGHNT; CDR2 reads YYREEE (reference sequence). This CDR3 has 13 residues. With V trimmed by 4 bases and J by 4 bases, 3 bases remained unmatched.